Listed here are 30 T cell receptor beta chains from one sample, sequenced in a study of T cells after yellow fever vaccination. One entry per CDR3 protein results from TCRdb running MiXCR on the 5' RACE reads. This sample has around 260,000 distinct CDR3 sequences, with about 5.2% found just once. This specimen was CD4+ T cells sorted from PBMCs, taken on the day of the yellow fever booster vaccination. These TCRs come from a man between 18 and 29 years old who received the YFV17D yellow fever vaccine.

The table lists this clonotype with a few counts. The chain joins TRBV6-2 or TRBV6-3 to TRBJ2-3, with 9 bases lining up with TRBD2. The V segment lost 1 base and the J segment 0 bases; nucleotides outside the gene matches: 2. The CDR3 totals 16 residues. Germline lookup yields CDR1 MNHEY and CDR2 SVGEGT. CDR3 residues: CASSYYLAGSTDTQYF. The CDR3 nucleotides read TGTGCCAGCAGTTACTACCTAGCGGGGAGCACAGATACGCAGTATTTT.

The chain joins TRBV20-1 to TRBJ2-7, with D possibly matching TRBD2 (5 bases). This CDR3 comprises 15 residues. V shed 2 bases and J shed 5 bases, with 19 bases lying between them. Germline V gene sequence: CDR1 DFQATT, CDR2 SNEGSKA (reference sequence). For the CDR3, the DNA is TGCAGTGCTAGACCCAGCGGTAGAGTTGTCCACGAGCAGTACTTC. Its translation: CSARPSGRVVHEQYF.

The table lists this clonotype with many counts. The chain recombines TRBV11-2 with TRBJ1-1; possible D gene TRBD1, 5 bases. Germline values: CDR1 SGHAT, CDR2 FQNNGV. The ends were cut back, 5 bases at V and 11 bases at J, with 21 bases in the middle. CDR3 size: 14 residues. Here the CDR3 reads CASSPTGDGVWAFF. The CDR3 DNA sequence: TGTGCCAGCAGCCCCACCGGGGACGGGGTGTGGGCTTTCTTT.

This CDR3 is CSATSGGSNQPQHF. The CDR3 coding sequence is TGCAGTGCTACCTCGGGGGGGAGCAATCAGCCCCAGCATTTT. The chain is built from TRBV20-1 and TRBJ1-5, with D perhaps matching TRBD1 (5 bases). CDR1 is DFQATT, CDR2 SNEGSKA, per germline (reference sequence). This CDR3 region has 14 residues. Trimming took 4 bases from V and 1 from J, leaving 11 bases between them.

This clonotype has more than one count but fewer than ten. This chain connects TRBV5-4 to TRBJ1-2; 9 bases agree with TRBD1. Germline V gene sequence: CDR1 SGHNT, CDR2 YYREEE (reference sequence). J gave up 8 bases and V 3 bases, and 8 bases lay outside the gene matches. The CDR3 is 14 residues long. CDR3 sequence reads: CASSSMWTGDGYTF. The DNA for the CDR3 is TGTGCCAGCAGCTCGATGTGGACAGGGGACGGCTACACCTTC.

This clonotype was seen many times. The gene calls are TRBV12-3 or TRBV12-4 and TRBJ2-5, with TRBD2 identical over 15 bases. The CDR3 spans 19 residues. The J segment lost 0 bases and the V segment lost 3 bases, leaving 8 bases of the junction unmatched. The CDR3 sequence is CASSFLGTSGGPYQETQYF. The CDR3 nucleotides read TGTGCCAGCAGTTTTCTAGGGACTAGCGGGGGGCCGTACCAAGAGACCCAGTACTTC.

In this sample, this clonotype turned up a few times. The rearrangement uses TRBV7-2 and TRBJ1-6, with D uncertain. Trimming left V 1 base short and J 7 bases short, with 11 bases between. CDR3 length: 15 residues. The germline V gene has CDR1 SGHTA and CDR2 FQGNSA. The CDR3 spells CASSLERARNSPLHF. The CDR3 bases are TGTGCCAGCAGCTTAGAAAGGGCTCGGAATTCACCCCTCCACTTT.

This clonotype occurred a few times. The rearrangement uses TRBV5-1 and TRBJ1-5, with no clear D. V lost 0 bases and J lost 4, with 11 bases in between. The CDR3 is made up of 15 amino acids. The germline V gene encodes CDR1 SGHRS and CDR2 YFSETQ. The CDR3 sequence is CASSLVRGRNQPQHF. The CDR3 coding sequence is TGCGCCAGCAGCTTGGTCCGGGGTAGGAATCAGCCCCAGCATTTT.

This clonotype occurred a few times. The chain joins TRBV12-3 or TRBV12-4 to TRBJ2-3, with a weak D call TRBD2 (6 bases). The V end was cut by 6 bases, the J end by 4 bases, with 14 bases between. The length of the CDR3 is 14 residues. CDR3 in amino acids: CASSPWGEADTQYF. DNA of the CDR3: TGTGCCAGCAGCCCCTGGGGGGAAGCAGATACGCAGTATTTT.

This clonotype appeared a few times. The chain is built from TRBV28 and TRBJ2-4, with TRBD1 as a possible D gene (7 bases). The V and J ends lost 3 bases and 9 bases respectively, with 12 bases between them. Per the germline V gene, CDR1 is MDHEN and CDR2 is SYDVKM. CDR3 length: 13 amino acids. The CDR3, as DNA: TGTGCCAGCAGTTTGCAGCAGGGGGGCATTCAGTACTTC. Translated, it gives CASSLQQGGIQYF.

The V call is TRBV2, the J call TRBJ2-5, with D unclear. The germline V and J ends were trimmed by 8 bases and 5 bases, with 6 bases remaining between them. The CDR3 contains 10 residues. Germline V CDR1 and CDR2: SNHLY, FYNNEI. For the CDR3, the DNA is TGTGCCAGCGGGTGGGAGACCCAGTACTTC. Translating gives CASGWETQYF. The variable domain in full, completed from reference TRBV2 and TRBJ2-5, reads EPEVTQTPSHQVTQMGQEVILRCVPISNHLYFYWYRQILGQKVEFLVSFYNNEISEKSEIFDDQFSVERPDGSNFTLKIRSTKLEDSAMYFCASGWETQYFGPGTRLLVL.

In its sample, this clonotype was seen a few times. The gene calls are TRBV18 and TRBJ1-2; perhaps TRBD1 as D (6 bases). Trimming removed 1 base from V and 4 bases from J, with 10 bases in between. CDR1 is KGHSH, CDR2 LQKENI, per germline. This CDR3 spans 14 amino acids. The CDR3 DNA reads as TGTGCCAGCTCACCACAGGGGGGACTCTATGGCTACACCTTC. Its protein is CASSPQGGLYGYTF.

The sample holds many counts of this clonotype. The V call is TRBV2, the J call TRBJ2-7; the D is unclear. This CDR3 has 12 residues. CDR1 and CDR2 from the germline V gene are SNHLY and FYNNEI. V gave up 3 bases and J gave up 3 bases, with 6 bases separating them. CDR3 sequence (DNA): TGTGCCAGCAGTGACACCTTCTACGAGCAGTACGTC. It codes for CASSDTFYEQYV.

This clonotype was counted many times. The chain employs TRBV10-2 and TRBJ2-5; 13 bases fit TRBD2. The germline gives CDR1 WSHSY, CDR2 SAAADI. This CDR3 has 14 residues. With V trimmed by 6 bases and J by 3 bases, 1 base remained unmatched. The CDR3 DNA follows: TGCGCCAGCAGAGGACTAGCGGGGGAAGAGACCCAGTACTTC. Its translation: CASRGLAGEETQYF.

The CDR3 DNA reads TGCAGTGCTAGCGGCTCAGTCTACGAGCAGTACGTC. Its protein product is CSASGSVYEQYV. V gene TRBV20-1 combines with J gene TRBJ2-7; D unclear. This CDR3 spans 12 amino acids. V dropped 3 bases and J dropped 3 bases, with 9 bases sitting between them. CDR1 and CDR2 from the germline V gene are DFQATT and SNEGSKA (reference sequence).

This clonotype was counted between two and nine times. The V gene is TRBV5-4, the J gene TRBJ1-1; 7 nucleotides agree with TRBD1. CDR3 length: 15 residues. Germline V gives CDR1 SGHNT, CDR2 YYREEE (reference sequence). Trimming at V came to 4 bases and at J to 0 bases, leaving 6 bases not matched to a gene. The CDR3 DNA reads as TGTGCCAGCAGCGACAGGGTAGGCATGAACACTGAAGCTTTCTTT. Protein product: CASSDRVGMNTEAFF.

DNA for the CDR3: TGTGCCAGCAGCCAGGCGGGGGGGAGTAATTCACCCCTCCACTTT. It translates to CASSQAGGSNSPLHF. The chain is built from TRBV6-6 and TRBJ1-6, with D perhaps matching TRBD1 (5 bases). Between the trimmed V and J ends, which lost 6 bases and 6 bases, there was a span of 15 bases. CDR3 length: 15 amino acids. Germline lookup yields CDR1 MNHNY and CDR2 SVGAGI (reference sequence).

This clonotype was seen many times. V gene TRBV11-2 combines with J gene TRBJ2-1; D ambiguous. The CDR3 extends over 14 amino acids. Per the germline V gene, CDR1 is SGHAT and CDR2 is FQNNGV. Trimming pared 6 bases from V and 3 bases from J, leaving 12 bases between. Written as DNA, the CDR3 is TGTGCCAGCAGGACAACTTTTAGCTACAATGAGCAGTTCTTC. Translating gives CASRTTFSYNEQFF.

This clonotype was counted ten times or more. The chain joins TRBV7-9 to TRBJ2-4; maybe TRBD2 (6 bases). The V and J ends lost 5 bases and 8 bases respectively, with 10 bases between them. Germline V gene data show CDR1 as SEHNR and CDR2 as FQNEAQ (reference sequence). The CDR3 contains 12 residues. The CDR3: CASSLSGDIQYF. Written as DNA, the CDR3 is TGTGCCAGCAGCCTGTCGGGAGACATTCAGTACTTC. Full variable domain (rest looked up from reference TRBV7-9 and TRBJ2-4): DTGVSQNPRHKITKRGQNVTFRCDPISEHNRLYWYRQTLGQGPEFLTYFQNEAQLEKSRLLSDRFSAERPKGSFSTLEIQRTEQGDSAMYLCASSLSGDIQYFGAGTRLSVL.

This clonotype was picked up a small number of times. CDR3 sequence (DNA): TGCGCCAGCAGCCCGGAACTAGGTTCACCCCTCCACTTT. Amino acid sequence: CASSPELGSPLHF. The rearrangement joins TRBV4-3 to TRBJ1-6; D unresolved. CDR1 is LGHNA and CDR2 is YSLEER in the germline V gene. The V end was cut by 4 bases, the J end by 9 bases, with 10 bases between. The CDR3 totals 13 residues.

This sequence joins TRBV11-2 and TRBJ1-4, with D perhaps matching TRBD1 (6 bases). The germline V gene has CDR1 SGHAT and CDR2 FQNNGV. This CDR3 spans 15 amino acids. Trimming removed 8 bases from V and 8 bases from J, with 21 bases in between. CDR3 protein: CASASVAGEGEKLFF. The CDR3 nucleotides are TGTGCCAGCGCCTCAGTGGCAGGGGAGGGAGAAAAACTGTTTTTT.

This clonotype was observed at least ten times. The chain joins TRBV27 to TRBJ2-5; D might be TRBD2 (5 bases). Germline CDR1 and CDR2: MNHEY and SMNVEV (reference sequence). This CDR3 comprises 14 residues. V lost 6 bases and J lost 1, with 12 bases in between. Here the CDR3 DNA reads TGTGCCAGCAGCCTTAGCGAGACCCAAGAGACCCAGTACTTC. It yields the protein CASSLSETQETQYF.

This rearrangement joins TRBV19 to TRBJ1-5; D remains ambiguous. The CDR3 runs 16 residues. Germline lookup yields CDR1 LNHDA and CDR2 SQIVND (reference sequence). Trimming took off 4 bases at V and 0 bases at J, with 13 bases between the two ends. The CDR3 loop reads CASSTPMEFSNQPQHF. In nucleotides, the CDR3 is TGTGCCAGTAGTACCCCAATGGAGTTTAGCAATCAGCCCCAGCATTTT.

At least ten counts were recorded for this clonotype. The V gene is TRBV5-1, the J gene TRBJ1-1, with D tentatively TRBD1 (5 bases). The CDR3 is made up of 15 amino acids. V lost 2 bases and J 4 bases, leaving 15 bases between the germline ends. Germline V gene data show CDR1 as SGHRS and CDR2 as YFSETQ. The CDR3 DNA follows: TGCGCCAGCAGCTTAGCCGGGACTACCGGCACTGAAGCTTTCTTT. This codes for CASSLAGTTGTEAFF.

This clonotype has only a few counts. This rearrangement joins TRBV5-1 to TRBJ1-2; D gene uncertain. The ends were cut back, 1 base at V and 0 bases at J, with 19 bases in the middle. Germline V CDR1 and CDR2: SGHRS, YFSETQ. This CDR3 has 18 amino acids. The CDR3 reads CASSLKAPTVFSNYGYTF. The CDR3 DNA is TGCGCCAGCAGCTTGAAAGCCCCAACAGTTTTTTCTAACTATGGCTACACCTTC. The whole variable domain, filled in from reference TRBV5-1 and TRBJ1-2, reads KAGVTQTPRYLIKTRGQQVTLSCSPISGHRSVSWYQQTPGQGLQFLFEYFSETQRNKGNFPGRFSGRQFSNSRSEMNVSTLELGDSALYLCASSLKAPTVFSNYGYTFGSGTRLTVV.

This clonotype was picked up a small number of times. V is TRBV2 and J is TRBJ1-1; no firm D call. Trimming cost V 3 bases and J 5 bases, with 10 bases left between them. Germline V CDR1 and CDR2: SNHLY, FYNNEI. The CDR3 has 13 residues. The CDR3 nucleotides are TGTGCCAGCAGTGATGACGGGATGACTGAAGCTTTCTTT. This encodes CASSDDGMTEAFF. Variable domain in full (rest from reference TRBV2 and TRBJ1-1): EPEVTQTPSHQVTQMGQEVILRCVPISNHLYFYWYRQILGQKVEFLVSFYNNEISEKSEIFDDQFSVERPDGSNFTLKIRSTKLEDSAMYFCASSDDGMTEAFFGQGTRLTVV.

This clonotype was counted between two and nine times. This sequence joins TRBV7-9 and TRBJ1-1; 10 bases are shared with TRBD1. Trimming removed 6 bases from V and 7 bases from J; junction bases left unmatched: 5. Germline CDR1 is SEHNR and CDR2 is FQNEAQ (reference sequence). The CDR3 spans 13 residues. CDR3 DNA: TGTGCCAGCAGACGGACAGGGGGTGGTGAAGCTTTCTTT. Translated, it gives CASRRTGGGEAFF.

V gene TRBV5-6 combines with J gene TRBJ1-3; 7 bases map to TRBD1. In germline, CDR1 is SGHDT, CDR2 YYEEEE. The trim removed 2 bases at V and 2 bases at J, leaving 1 base unmatched. The CDR3 spans 14 residues. The CDR3 sequence is CASSLRGPGNTIYF. The CDR3 bases are TGTGCCAGCAGCTTAAGGGGGCCTGGAAACACCATATATTTT.

This clonotype came up many times. The chain couples TRBV24-1 to TRBJ2-3, with D maybe TRBD2 (6 bases). The CDR3 sequence is 14 residues long. The V end lost 3 bases, the J end lost 1 base, and 7 bases lay between the germline ends. Germline CDR1 reads KGHDR; CDR2 reads SFDVKD. The CDR3 protein is CATSDPGGTDTQYF. The CDR3 bases are TGTGCCACCAGTGATCCGGGGGGCACAGATACGCAGTATTTT.

This clonotype was recorded a few times. The chain has TRBV18 and TRBJ1-2; D may be TRBD1 (5 bases). Trimming took 3 bases from V and 4 from J, leaving 15 bases between them. Germline-derived CDR1 and CDR2 are KGHSH and LQKENI. CDR3 size: 15 residues. CDR3 loop: CASSPTTAGGYGYTF. The DNA for the CDR3 is TGTGCCAGCTCACCCACGACAGCAGGCGGCTATGGCTACACCTTC.